This T cell receptor (beta chain) was retrieved from a study of glioma-infiltrating T cells after dendritic cell vaccination. Assay used: immunoSEQ multiplex PCR; TCRdb lists only in-frame clones, some missing. The data hold approximately 48,000 clones, with 65% to 90% observed a single time. Patients had residual fresh-frozen tumor tissue and more than two years of survival data. All glioblastoma patients lacked an isocitrate dehydrogenase mutation. This clone showed up just once. With V trimmed by 8 bases and J by 5 bases, 1 base remained unmatched. CDR1 is MNHNY, CDR2 SVGAGI, per germline (reference sequence). CDR3 length: 11 residues.

This specimen was blood, taken before dendritic cell vaccination. The TCR comes from a human donor with glioblastoma. This chain links TRBV6-6 with TRBJ1-1, with 8 bases identical to TRBD1. The CDR3 region is CASGQGTEAFF. The CDR3 nucleotides are TGTGCCAGCGGACAGGGAACTGAAGCTTTCTTT.